The present T cell receptor (beta chain) was sequenced within a study of blood T cell repertoires in COVID-19. Study information: T cells, B-cell-depleted T cells, or PBMCs provided the cDNA or gDNA that served as material.

Recruitment covered some 25 US areas and drew participants whose ages spanned roughly 18 to 95 years. Participant-reported clinical history was the basis for cohort assignment. Before they entered the study, exposed participants had met a COVID-19 case within 2 weeks. The assay was immunoSEQ multiplex PCR, and TCRdb's table has in-frame clones only and misses some. This sample has some 190,000 clones, with about 80% found just once. This clone was observed once. The sample comprised PBMCs or T cells enriched from blood (not recorded which). This sequence originates from a man in his 60s who had been exposed to COVID-19.

The CDR3 reads CASSLGSTGAQDTQYF. In DNA form, the CDR3 reads TGTGCCAGCAGCTTAGGTTCGACAGGGGCGCAAGATACGCAGTATTTT. J is TRBJ2-3 and V is TRBV7-2; TRBD1 agrees at 8 bases. CDR3 length equals 16 residues. The V gene end was trimmed by 1 base and the J gene end by 5 bases; junction bases not matched to a gene: 8. Germline V gives CDR1 SGHTA, CDR2 FQGNSA.